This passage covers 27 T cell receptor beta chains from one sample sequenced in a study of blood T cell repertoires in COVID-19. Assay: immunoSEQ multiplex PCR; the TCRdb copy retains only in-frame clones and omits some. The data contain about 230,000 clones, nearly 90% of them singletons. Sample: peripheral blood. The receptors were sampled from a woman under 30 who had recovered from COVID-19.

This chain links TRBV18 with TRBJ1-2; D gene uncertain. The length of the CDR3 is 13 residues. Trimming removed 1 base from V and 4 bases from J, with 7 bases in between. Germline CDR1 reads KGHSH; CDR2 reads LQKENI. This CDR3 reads CASSPLTAYGYTF. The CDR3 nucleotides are TGTGCCAGCTCACCACTCACAGCCTATGGCTACACCTTC.

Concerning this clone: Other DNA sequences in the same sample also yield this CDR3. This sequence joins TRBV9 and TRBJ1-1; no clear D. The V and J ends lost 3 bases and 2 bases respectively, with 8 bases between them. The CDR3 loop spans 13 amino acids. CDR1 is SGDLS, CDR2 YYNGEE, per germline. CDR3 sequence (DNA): TGTGCCAGCAGCGGCACAGTTAACACTGAAGCTTTCTTT. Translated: CASSGTVNTEAFF. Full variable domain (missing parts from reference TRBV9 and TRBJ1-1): DSGVTQTPKHLITATGQRVTLRCSPRSGDLSVYWYQQSLDQGLQFLIQYYNGEERAKGNILERFSAQQFPDLHSELNLSSLELGDSALYFCASSGTVNTEAFFGQGTRLTVV.

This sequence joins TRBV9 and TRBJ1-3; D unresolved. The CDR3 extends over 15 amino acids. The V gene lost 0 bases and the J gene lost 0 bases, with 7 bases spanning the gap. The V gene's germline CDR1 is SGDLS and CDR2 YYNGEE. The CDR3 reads CASSVDESSGNTIYF. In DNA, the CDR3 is TGTGCCAGCAGCGTAGATGAGAGCTCTGGAAACACCATATATTTT.

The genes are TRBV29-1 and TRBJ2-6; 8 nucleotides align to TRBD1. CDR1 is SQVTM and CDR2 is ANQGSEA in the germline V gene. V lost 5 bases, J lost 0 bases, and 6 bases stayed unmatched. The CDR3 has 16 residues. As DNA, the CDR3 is TGCAGCGTTTCCAGGGGGCCTTCCTCTGGGGCCAACGTCCTGACTTTC. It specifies CSVSRGPSSGANVLTF.

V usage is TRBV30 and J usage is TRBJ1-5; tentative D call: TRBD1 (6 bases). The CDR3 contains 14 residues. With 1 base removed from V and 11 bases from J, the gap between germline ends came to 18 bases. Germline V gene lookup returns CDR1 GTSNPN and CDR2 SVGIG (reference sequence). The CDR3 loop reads CAWSENEGDASQHF. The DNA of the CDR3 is TGTGCCTGGAGTGAAAACGAGGGGGATGCGTCCCAGCATTTT. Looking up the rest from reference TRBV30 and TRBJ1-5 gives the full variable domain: SQTIHQWPATLVQPVGSPLSLECTVEGTSNPNLYWYRQAAGRGLQLLFYSVGIGQISSEVPQNLSASRPQDRQFILSSKKLLLSDSGFYLCAWSENEGDASQHFGDGTRLSIL.

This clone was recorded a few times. CDR3 amino acids: CATSDLQYSNQPQHF. Here the CDR3 DNA reads TGTGCCACCAGTGATTTACAATATAGCAATCAGCCCCAGCATTTT. The V and J genes are TRBV24-1 and TRBJ1-5; D not resolved. The CDR3 loop spans 15 amino acids. The germline V gene encodes CDR1 KGHDR and CDR2 SFDVKD. V was clipped by 1 base and J by 0 bases, with 6 bases between them.

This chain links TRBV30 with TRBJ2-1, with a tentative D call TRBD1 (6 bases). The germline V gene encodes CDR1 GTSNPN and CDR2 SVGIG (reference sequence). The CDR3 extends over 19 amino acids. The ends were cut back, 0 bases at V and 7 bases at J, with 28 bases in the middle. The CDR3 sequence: CAWSVMAFRDMFKGNEQFF. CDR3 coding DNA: TGTGCCTGGAGTGTTATGGCGTTCCGGGACATGTTTAAGGGAAATGAGCAGTTCTTC.

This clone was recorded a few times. The CDR3 DNA reads TGTGCCAGCAGGCGGACAGTGGGAACCTACGAGCAGTACTTC. The encoded protein is CASRRTVGTYEQYF. The chain employs TRBV27 and TRBJ2-7; perhaps TRBD1 as D (6 bases). Germline V CDR1 and CDR2: MNHEY, SMNVEV (reference sequence). The ends were cut back, 6 bases at V and 2 bases at J, with 14 bases in the middle. The CDR3 totals 14 residues.

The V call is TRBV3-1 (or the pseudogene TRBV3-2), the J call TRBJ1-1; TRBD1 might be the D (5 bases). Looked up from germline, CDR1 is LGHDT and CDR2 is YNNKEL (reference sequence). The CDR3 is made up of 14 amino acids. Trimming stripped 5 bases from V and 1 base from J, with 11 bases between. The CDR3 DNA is TGTGCCAGCAGCTTTACAAGGGGGAACACTGAAGCTTTCTTT. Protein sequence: CASSFTRGNTEAFF.

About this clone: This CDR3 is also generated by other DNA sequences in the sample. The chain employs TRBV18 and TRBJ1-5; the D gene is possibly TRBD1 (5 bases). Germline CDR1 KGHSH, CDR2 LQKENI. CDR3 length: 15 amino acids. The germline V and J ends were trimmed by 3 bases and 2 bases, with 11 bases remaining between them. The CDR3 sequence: CASSPTGRGNQPQHF. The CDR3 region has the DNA TGTGCCAGCTCACCTACCGGCAGGGGCAATCAGCCCCAGCATTTT.

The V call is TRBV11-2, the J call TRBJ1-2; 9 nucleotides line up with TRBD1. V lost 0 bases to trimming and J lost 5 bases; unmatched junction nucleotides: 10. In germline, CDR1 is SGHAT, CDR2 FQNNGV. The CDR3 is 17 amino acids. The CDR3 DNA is TGTGCCAGCAGCTTAGATATCTCCGGGACAGGGCCATATGGCTACACCTTC. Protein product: CASSLDISGTGPYGYTF.

CDR3 protein: CASSVAGVEDEQYF. The CDR3 region has the DNA TGTGCCAGCAGCGTAGCGGGAGTAGAAGACGAGCAGTACTTC. The chain joins TRBV9 to TRBJ2-7, with D possibly matching TRBD2 (6 bases). Trimming stripped 0 bases from V and 5 bases from J, with 12 bases between. CDR1 is SGDLS and CDR2 is YYNGEE in the germline V gene. There are 14 residues in the CDR3.

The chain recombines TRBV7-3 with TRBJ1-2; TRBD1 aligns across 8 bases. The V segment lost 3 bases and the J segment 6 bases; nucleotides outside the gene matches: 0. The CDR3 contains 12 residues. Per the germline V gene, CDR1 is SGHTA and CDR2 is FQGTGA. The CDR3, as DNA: TGTGCCAGCAGCTTGACAGGGGATGGCTACACCTTC. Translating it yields CASSLTGDGYTF.

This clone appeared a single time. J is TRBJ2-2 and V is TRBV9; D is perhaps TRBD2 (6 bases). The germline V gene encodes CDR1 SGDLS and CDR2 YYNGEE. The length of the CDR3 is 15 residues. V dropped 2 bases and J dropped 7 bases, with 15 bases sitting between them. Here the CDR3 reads CASSVEGAGVGELFF. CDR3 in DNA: TGTGCCAGCAGCGTCGAGGGAGCGGGTGTCGGGGAGCTGTTTTTT. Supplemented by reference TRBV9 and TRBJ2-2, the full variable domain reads DSGVTQTPKHLITATGQRVTLRCSPRSGDLSVYWYQQSLDQGLQFLIQYYNGEERAKGNILERFSAQQFPDLHSELNLSSLELGDSALYFCASSVEGAGVGELFFGEGSRLTVL.

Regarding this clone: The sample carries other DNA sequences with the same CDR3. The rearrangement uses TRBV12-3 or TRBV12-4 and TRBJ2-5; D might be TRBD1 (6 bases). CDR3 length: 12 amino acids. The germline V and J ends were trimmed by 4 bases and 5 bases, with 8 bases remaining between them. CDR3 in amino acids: CASSSTGETQYF. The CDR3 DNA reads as TGTGCCAGCAGTTCCACAGGGGAGACCCAGTACTTC.

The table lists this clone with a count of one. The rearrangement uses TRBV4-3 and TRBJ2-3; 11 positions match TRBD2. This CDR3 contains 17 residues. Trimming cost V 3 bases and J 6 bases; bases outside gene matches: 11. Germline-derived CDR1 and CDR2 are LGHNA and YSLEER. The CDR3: CASSQGLTSGSGDTQYF. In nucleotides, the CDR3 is TGCGCCAGCAGCCAGGGGTTAACTAGCGGGAGTGGGGATACGCAGTATTTT.

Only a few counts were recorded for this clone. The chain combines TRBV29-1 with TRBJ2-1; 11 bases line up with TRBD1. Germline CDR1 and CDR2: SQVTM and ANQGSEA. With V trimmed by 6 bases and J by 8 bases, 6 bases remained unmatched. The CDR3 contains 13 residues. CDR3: CSVSGQGGDEQFF. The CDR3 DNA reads TGCAGCGTCTCGGGACAGGGGGGGGATGAGCAGTTCTTC.

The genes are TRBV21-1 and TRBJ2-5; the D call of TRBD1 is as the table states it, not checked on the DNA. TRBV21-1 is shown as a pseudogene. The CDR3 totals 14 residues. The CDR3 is CASSANRGGETQYF. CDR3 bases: TGTGCCAGCAGCGCAAACAGGGGAGGAGAGACCCAGTACTTC.

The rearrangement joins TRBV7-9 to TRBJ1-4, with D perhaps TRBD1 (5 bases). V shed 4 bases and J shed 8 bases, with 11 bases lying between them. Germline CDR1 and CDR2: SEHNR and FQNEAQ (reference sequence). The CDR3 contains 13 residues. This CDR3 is CASSSDNREKLFF. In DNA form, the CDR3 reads TGTGCCAGCAGCTCGGACAATCGGGAAAAACTGTTTTTT.

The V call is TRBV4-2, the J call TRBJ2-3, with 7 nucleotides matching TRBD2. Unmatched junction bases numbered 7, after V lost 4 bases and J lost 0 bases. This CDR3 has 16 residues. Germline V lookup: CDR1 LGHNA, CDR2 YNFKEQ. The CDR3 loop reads CASSPGGRESTDTQYF. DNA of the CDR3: TGTGCCAGCAGCCCCGGTGGGCGGGAGAGCACAGATACGCAGTATTTT.

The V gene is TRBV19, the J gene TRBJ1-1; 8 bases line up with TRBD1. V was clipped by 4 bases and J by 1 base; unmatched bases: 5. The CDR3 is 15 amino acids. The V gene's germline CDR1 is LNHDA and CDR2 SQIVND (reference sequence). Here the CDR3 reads CASSRWTGKNTEAFF. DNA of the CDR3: TGTGCCAGTAGTAGATGGACAGGGAAGAACACTGAAGCTTTCTTT.

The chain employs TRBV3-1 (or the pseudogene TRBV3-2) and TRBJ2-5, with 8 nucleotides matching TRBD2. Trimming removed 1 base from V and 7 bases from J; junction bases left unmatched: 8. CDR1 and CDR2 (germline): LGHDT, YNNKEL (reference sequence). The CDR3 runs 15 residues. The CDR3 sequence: CASSQGSGNQGTQYF. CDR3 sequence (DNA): TGTGCCAGCAGCCAAGGTAGCGGGAACCAGGGGACCCAGTACTTC.

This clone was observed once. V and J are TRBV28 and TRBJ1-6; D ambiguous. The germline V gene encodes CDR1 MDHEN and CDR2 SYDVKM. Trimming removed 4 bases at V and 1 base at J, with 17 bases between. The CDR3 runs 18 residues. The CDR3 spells CASSSVRAWRSYNSPLHF. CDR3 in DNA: TGTGCCAGCAGTTCTGTAAGGGCGTGGAGGTCCTATAATTCACCCCTCCACTTT. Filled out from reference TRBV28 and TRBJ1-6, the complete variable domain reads DVKVTQSSRYLVKRTGEKVFLECVQDMDHENMFWYRQDPGLGLRLIYFSYDVKMKEKGDIPEGYSVSREKKERFSLILESASTNQTSMYLCASSSVRAWRSYNSPLHFGNGTRLTVT.

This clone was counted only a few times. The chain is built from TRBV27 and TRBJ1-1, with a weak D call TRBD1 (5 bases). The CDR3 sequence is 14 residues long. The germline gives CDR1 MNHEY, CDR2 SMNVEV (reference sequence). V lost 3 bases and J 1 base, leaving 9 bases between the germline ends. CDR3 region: CASSLQGWNTEAFF. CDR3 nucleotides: TGTGCCAGCAGTTTGCAGGGCTGGAACACTGAAGCTTTCTTT.

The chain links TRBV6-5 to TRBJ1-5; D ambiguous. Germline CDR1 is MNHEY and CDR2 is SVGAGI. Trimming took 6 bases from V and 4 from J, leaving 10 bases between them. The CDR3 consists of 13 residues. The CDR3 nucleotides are TGTGCCAGCAGCGAGGGAGGTAATCAGCCCCAGCATTTT. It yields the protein CASSEGGNQPQHF.

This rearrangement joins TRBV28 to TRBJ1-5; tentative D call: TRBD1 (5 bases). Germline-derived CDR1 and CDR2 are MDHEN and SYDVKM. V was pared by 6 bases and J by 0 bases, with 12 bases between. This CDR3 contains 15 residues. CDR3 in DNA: TGTGCCAGCAGGCGGGGGGGATTTAGCAATCAGCCCCAGCATTTT. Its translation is CASRRGGFSNQPQHF.

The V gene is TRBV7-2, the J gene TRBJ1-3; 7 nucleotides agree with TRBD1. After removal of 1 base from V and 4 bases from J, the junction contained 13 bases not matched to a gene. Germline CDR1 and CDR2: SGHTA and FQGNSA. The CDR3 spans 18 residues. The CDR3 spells CASSLVRSKGDRGNTIYF. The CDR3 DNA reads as TGTGCCAGCAGCTTAGTCAGGTCGAAGGGGGACAGAGGAAACACCATATATTTT.